This is a list of T cell receptor beta chains from one sample in a study of CD8 T cells in ankylosing spondylitis. TCRdb recomputed calls from the 5' RACE reads with MiXCR, one row per CDR3 protein. The sample lists about 140,000 distinct CDR3 sequences, about an eighth occurring once. Sequenced sample: blood, either unsorted or a sorted T cell fraction (not recorded which). The receptors shown here come from a female donor with ankylosing spondylitis or in good health (not recorded which). CDR3s include the opening cysteine and the closing phenylalanine or tryptophan. The D gene is left open where the match is weak. Clone size appears in some rows only: once, few, many, or a class for an expanded clone.

- | TRBJ2-7 | TRBV20-1 | TRBD2 | CSASGTTYKQYF | TGCAGTGCATCAGGGACTACCTACAAGCAGTACTTC
many | TRBJ2-1 | TRBV5-1 | - | CASSRPGQYNEQFF | TGCGCCAGCAGCCGACCGGGACAATACAATGAGCAGTTCTTC
- | TRBJ2-2 | TRBV6-5 | - | CASSYSLRGELFF | TGTGCCAGCAGTTACTCCCTTCGGGGGGAGCTGTTTTTT
many | TRBJ2-1 | TRBV11-2 | - | CASSLDKDEQFF | TGTGCCAGCAGCTTAGATAAAGATGAGCAGTTCTTC
many | TRBJ2-1 | TRBV11-1 | - | CASSPRGGASSYNEQFF | TGTGCCAGCAGCCCCCGAGGTGGAGCCAGCTCCTACAATGAGCAGTTCTTC
many | TRBJ2-2 | TRBV7-6 | - | CASSSLPRGTGELFF | TGTGCCAGCAGCTCATTGCCGCGAGGCACCGGGGAGCTGTTTTTT
- | TRBJ2-7 | TRBV3-1 | - | CASSQGAGRSSEQYF | TGTGCCAGCAGCCAAGGGGCCGGGAGATCGTCCGAGCAGTACTTC
many | TRBJ1-3 | TRBV28 | - | CASSPPGRVNTIYF | TGTGCCAGCAGCCCGCCTGGGAGGGTAAACACCATATATTTT
many | TRBJ2-2 | TRBV3-1 | TRBD2 | CASQNERGGRTGELFF | TGTGCCAGCCAAAATGAGCGGGGGGGCCGCACCGGGGAGCTGTTTTTT
- | TRBJ1-2 | TRBV5-1 | TRBD1 | CASSLARTGSGYTF | TGCGCCAGCAGCTTGGCAAGGACAGGGAGCGGCTACACCTTC
many | TRBJ2-2 | TRBV12-3/TRBV12-4 | TRBD2 | CASSFARERENTGELFF | TGTGCCAGCAGTTTTGCGCGGGAGAGGGAGAACACCGGGGAGCTGTTTTTT
many | TRBJ2-1 | TRBV5-8 | TRBD2 | CASSSGTSGIEQFF | TGTGCCAGCAGCTCCGGGACTAGCGGGATTGAGCAGTTCTTC
many | TRBJ2-4 | TRBV29-1 | - | CSVSRPDRDIQYF | TGCAGCGTTTCTCGGCCGGACCGGGACATTCAGTACTTC
many | TRBJ1-2 | TRBV18 | - | CASSPVGGYYGYTF | TGTGCCAGCTCACCAGTGGGGGGTTACTATGGCTACACCTTC
many | TRBJ2-3 | TRBV20-1 | TRBD2 | CSAKRGGDTQYF | TGCAGTGCTAAGCGGGGAGGGGATACGCAGTATTTT
few | TRBJ2-1 | TRBV7-8 | - | CASSSAPSRNEQFF | TGTGCCAGCAGCTCCGCCCCCTCCAGAAATGAGCAGTTCTTC
- | TRBJ1-2 | TRBV7-2 | - | CASSLGVGNYGYTF | TGTGCCAGCAGCTTAGGGGTCGGTAACTATGGCTACACCTTC
many | TRBJ1-6 | TRBV10-1 | - | CASSDDRFGNSPLHF | TGCGCCAGCAGCGATGACAGGTTCGGTAATTCACCCCTCCACTTT
many | TRBJ2-1 | TRBV7-2 | - | CASSFLGDNEQFF | TGTGCCAGCAGCTTTCTAGGTGACAATGAGCAGTTCTTC
many | TRBJ2-7 | TRBV3-1 | TRBD1 | CASSPGQGFYEQYF | TGTGCCAGCAGCCCGGGACAGGGGTTCTACGAGCAGTACTTC
many | TRBJ1-2 | TRBV4-1 | - | CASSQLPGTYGYTF | TGCGCCAGCAGCCAACTTCCAGGAACATATGGCTACACCTTC
many | TRBJ2-7 | TRBV20-1 | TRBD1 | CSATYGTALYEQYF | TGCAGTGCCACCTATGGGACAGCGCTCTATGAGCAGTACTTC
many | TRBJ2-1 | TRBV5-1 | - | CASSDLPSVGEQFF | TGCGCCAGCAGCGACCTACCTAGCGTCGGTGAGCAGTTCTTC
few | TRBJ2-7 | TRBV18 | TRBD2 | CASSPRASGGSSYVQYF | TGTGCCAGCTCACCAAGAGCTAGCGGGGGCTCCTCATATGTGCAGTACTTC
- | TRBJ1-3 | TRBV20-1 | - | CSAREASSGNTIYF | TGCAGTGCTAGAGAGGCCAGCTCTGGAAACACCATATATTTT
many | TRBJ2-1 | TRBV4-1 | - | CASSQDPSSYNEQFF | TGCGCCAGCAGCCAAGACCCGAGCTCCTACAATGAGCAGTTCTTC
few | TRBJ2-5 | TRBV4-1 | - | CASSRRAAQETQYF | TGCGCCAGCAGCCGGAGAGCGGCCCAAGAGACCCAGTACTTC
- | TRBJ1-2 | TRBV12-3/TRBV12-4 | - | CASSSPGHYGYPF | TGTGCCAGCAGTTCCCCAGGACACTATGGCTACCCCTTC
- | TRBJ1-1 | TRBV29-1 | TRBD1 | CSVAGQGIKNTEAFF | TGCAGCGTTGCGGGACAGGGAATAAAGAACACTGAAGCTTTCTTT
many | TRBJ2-7 | TRBV2 | - | CASNRGGPYEQYF | TGTGCCAGCAATCGTGGGGGGCCCTACGAGCAGTACTTC
many | TRBJ1-2 | TRBV7-9 | - | CASSLVAAYGYTF | TGTGCCAGCAGCTTAGTGGCAGCCTATGGCTACACCTTC
many | TRBJ1-2 | TRBV28 | - | CASTPGGSPNYGYTF | TGTGCCAGCACCCCGGGCGGGAGCCCTAACTATGGCTACACCTTC